The rows below give T cell receptor beta chains drawn from one sample of a study of blood T cell repertoires in COVID-19. TCRdb keeps only in-frame clones here, not all; method: immunoSEQ multiplex PCR. The sample has over 120,000 clones, approximately 87% seen once. Material: peripheral blood. These receptors were collected from a human donor in a cohort sampled during active COVID-19. Each CDR3 is given with its conserved first and last residue. A D gene is named only where the DNA matches it firmly. Size tells how often a clone was seen (once, few, many) or the class of an expanded clone, and some rows leave it out.

>TRBV5-6|TRBJ1-2|.|.
TGTGCCAGCAGCTTGTCAGGGTGGAACTATGGCTACACCTTC
CASSLSGWNYGYTF
>TRBV5-4|TRBJ1-6|.|.
TGTGCCAGCAGGTCAGGGGATAATTCACCCCTCCACTTT
CASRSGDNSPLHF
>TRBV14|TRBJ2-7|few|.
TGTGCCAGCAGGGTGGGGCAGGTTGGCTACGAGCAGTACTTC
CASRVGQVGYEQYF
>TRBV7-2|TRBJ1-2|.|TRBD1
TGTGCCAGCAGCCCTTCGGGACAGGCCCTCTATGGCTACACCTTC
CASSPSGQALYGYTF
>TRBV9|TRBJ2-1|.|.
TGTGCCAGCAGCCCCTTCTACGGAGGTATTGGTGGTGAGCAGTTCTTC
CASSPFYGGIGGEQFF
>TRBV27|TRBJ1-1|.|TRBD1
TGTGCCAGCAGGTACCTGGGACAGGGGGACTGGTACACTGAAGCTTTCTTT
CASRYLGQGDWYTEAFF
>TRBV19|TRBJ1-2|.|.
TGTGCCAGTAGCTACAGGGTACCAAACTATGGCTACACCTTC
CASSYRVPNYGYTF
>TRBV3-1/TRBV3-2|TRBJ1-1|.|TRBD1
TGTGCCAGCAGCCAGGGACAGCCGGTCACTGAAGCTTTCTTT
CASSQGQPVTEAFF
>TRBV7-3|TRBJ2-1|.|TRBD2
TGTGCCAGCAGCACGGGACTAGCGGGGAATGAGCAGTTCTTC
CASSTGLAGNEQFF
>TRBV18|TRBJ2-2|.|TRBD1
TGTGCCAGCTCGCCTACCCGGACAGGGGACACCGGGGAGCTGTTTTTT
CASSPTRTGDTGELFF
>TRBV7-9|TRBJ1-2|.|.
TGTGCCAGCAGCGCGGGCGGGGAGTCGGGCTCCTATGGCTACACCTTC
CASSAGGESGSYGYTF
>TRBV10-3|TRBJ1-1|.|TRBD1
TGTGCCGCGAGAGACAGGGCTGAAGCTTTCTTT
CAARDRAEAFF
>TRBV11-2|TRBJ2-1|once|.
TGTGCCAGCAGGGAGGGTTTTGAGCAGTTCTTC
CASREGFEQFF
>TRBV14|TRBJ2-1|.|TRBD1
TGTGCCAGCAGCCAACAGGACAGGGGGTACTACAATGAGCAGTTCTTC
CASSQQDRGYYNEQFF
>TRBV11-3|TRBJ1-1|.|.
TGTGCCAGCAGCTTAGATGGCTACACTGAAGCTTTCTTT
CASSLDGYTEAFF
>TRBV7-2|TRBJ1-2|.|TRBD1
TGTGCCAGCAGCTTAGACGGCAGGGGGTTTGATGGCTACACCTTC
CASSLDGRGFDGYTF
>TRBV2|TRBJ2-5|.|.
TGTGCCAGCAGTCCTTCTACCTCGGGGACCCAGTACTTC
CASSPSTSGTQYF
>TRBV15|TRBJ1-6|.|.
TGTGCCACCAGCAGAATAGCGGGGGCAGGGTCACCCCTCCACTTT
CATSRIAGAGSPLHF
>TRBV7-2|TRBJ2-1|.|TRBD2
TGTGCCAGCAGCCTACTCCGGGGAGCGGGGGTTGGCTACAATGAGCAGTTCTTC
CASSLLRGAGVGYNEQFF
>TRBV5-4|TRBJ2-7|.|TRBD1
TGTGCCAGCAGGGCTCCGGGACAGGAATACTACGAGCAGTACTTC
CASRAPGQEYYEQYF
>TRBV3-1/TRBV3-2|TRBJ1-1|.|.
TGTGCCAGCAGCCGGCGGCCAAGTGGCACTGAAGCTTTCTTT
CASSRRPSGTEAFF
>TRBV7-9|TRBJ1-1|few|.
TGTGCCAGCAGCTATATGAACACTGAAGCTTTCTTT
CASSYMNTEAFF
>TRBV28|TRBJ2-4|.|.
TGTGCCAGCAACGCGCAGGGGTCGGTGGACAAAAACATTCAGTACTTC
CASNAQGSVDKNIQYF
>TRBV7-9|TRBJ2-3|once|TRBD2
TGTGCCAGCAGCTACCCGGCGGGAGGGGTAACAGATACGCAGTATTTT
CASSYPAGGVTDTQYF
>TRBV7-2|TRBJ2-1|.|.
TGTGCCAGCAGCGTGGAAGGCGGTCATGAGCAGTTCTTC
CASSVEGGHEQFF
>TRBV4-3|TRBJ2-1|once|TRBD2
TGCGCCAGCAGCCCCGACTTTAGCGGGAGAGAGCAGTTCTTC
CASSPDFSGREQFF
>TRBV5-4|TRBJ1-1|few|.
TGTGCCAGCAGCTTGGAAGCGGGGAAGAACACTGAAGCTTTCTTT
CASSLEAGKNTEAFF
>TRBV2|TRBJ2-5|.|.
TGTGCCAGCAGGAGACGACAGGAGCAAGAGACCCAGTACTTC
CASRRRQEQETQYF
>TRBV7-9|TRBJ2-3|.|TRBD2
TGTGCCAGCAGCTTGGGACTAGCGACAGATACGCAGTATTTT
CASSLGLATDTQYF